Below are 19 T cell receptor beta chains sequenced from a single sample in a study of T-cell reconstitution after alpha-beta-depleted transplantation in children. During its preparation, the TCRbeta library received unique molecular identifiers. TCRdb ran MiXCR on the PCR reads and lists one entry per CDR3 protein. The repertoire consists of about 91,000 distinct CDR3 sequences, with more than 7% occurring once and the leading ten covering 6.9%. The sequenced sample was PBMCs from the stem cell graft donor, obtained from the stem cell graft. These receptor sequences come from a human donor who donated a stem cell graft to a child with congenital amegakaryocytic thrombocytopenia.

This clonotype was observed at least ten times. V is TRBV6-5 and J is TRBJ1-2; 9 bases fit TRBD1. Germline V gene data show CDR1 as MNHEY and CDR2 as SVGAGI. The CDR3 runs 14 residues. Germline trimming cut 2 bases from V and 2 bases from J; bases unmatched to any gene: 0. In DNA, the CDR3 is TGTGCCAGCAGTTACGGGACAGGGAACTATGGCTACACCTTC. It codes for CASSYGTGNYGYTF.

This clonotype was detected ten times or more. The rearrangement links TRBV29-1 to TRBJ2-2; 10 bases agree with TRBD1. Looked up from germline, CDR1 is SQVTM and CDR2 is ANQGSEA. The CDR3 spans 14 residues. V was clipped by 7 bases and J by 6 bases; unmatched bases: 8. CDR3 DNA sequence: TGCAGCGCCCTACCGGGACAGGGGTCCGGGGAGCTGTTTTTT. Its protein is CSALPGQGSGELFF.

This clonotype appeared many times. The rearrangement joins TRBV25-1 to TRBJ2-5, with 9 bases lining up with TRBD2. V lost 8 bases and J lost 3; bases outside the gene matches: 4. Germline lookup yields CDR1 MGHDK and CDR2 SYGVNS. CDR3 length: 13 residues. The CDR3, as DNA: TGTGCCAGCGGGGCTAGCGGGAAAGAGACCCAGTACTTC. It encodes CASGASGKETQYF.

This clonotype was counted many times. The V and J genes are TRBV20-1 and TRBJ2-7, with a tentative D call TRBD1 (6 bases). V dropped 5 bases and J dropped 4 bases, with 9 bases sitting between them. CDR1 and CDR2 (germline): DFQATT, SNEGSKA (reference sequence). The CDR3 consists of 11 residues. CDR3 residues: CSAVTGYEQYF. CDR3 in DNA: TGCAGTGCTGTTACAGGGTACGAGCAGTACTTC.

Ten or more counts support this clonotype. Germline is not matched at one junction end, which may reflect a read error. The DNA for the CDR3 is TGCGCCAGCAGATTGGACGGGGATCAGCCCCAGCATTTT. Its protein product is CASRLDGDQPQHF. The V and J genes are TRBV5-1 and TRBJ1-5, with D unresolved. Per germline, CDR1 SGHRS and CDR2 YFSETQ. The CDR3 is 13 amino acids. Variable domain in full (rest from reference TRBV5-1 and TRBJ1-5): KAGVTQTPRYLIKTRGQQVTLSCSPISGHRSVSWYQQTPGQGLQFLFEYFSETQRNKGNFPGRFSGRQFSNSRSEMNVSTLELGDSALYLCASRLDGDQPQHFGDGTRLSIL.

This clonotype showed up many times. This sequence joins TRBV6-6 and TRBJ2-1, with D unclear. Trimming left V 6 bases short and J 8 bases short, with 11 bases between. This CDR3 is 12 amino acids long. Germline loops: CDR1 MNHNY, CDR2 SVGAGI (reference sequence). As DNA, the CDR3 is TGTGCCAGCAGGCGCCACCTCGATGAGCAGTTCTTC. Its protein is CASRRHLDEQFF.

The V gene is TRBV18, the J gene TRBJ2-7; no clear D. Looked up from germline, CDR1 is KGHSH and CDR2 is LQKENI. Trimming pared 3 bases from V and 0 bases from J, leaving 6 bases between. The CDR3 is made up of 13 amino acids. The CDR3 sequence is CASSPSASYEQYF. In DNA form, the CDR3 reads TGTGCCAGCTCACCTAGTGCCTCCTACGAGCAGTACTTC.

There are many counts of this clonotype. This chain uses TRBV20-1 with TRBJ2-2; D uncertain. V lost 0 bases to trimming and J lost 4 bases, with 12 bases between them. Per germline, CDR1 DFQATT and CDR2 SNEGSKA (reference sequence). CDR3 length: 15 residues. Here the CDR3 reads CSARDLGYSTGELFF. The CDR3 DNA is TGCAGTGCTAGAGATCTAGGCTACTCCACCGGGGAGCTGTTTTTT.

This clonotype was found many times. The chain joins TRBV4-1 to TRBJ1-1, with D unresolved. V lost 0 bases and J 1 base, leaving 15 bases between the germline ends. Germline assignment: CDR1 MGHRA and CDR2 YSYEKL. This CDR3 has 17 residues. In nucleotides, the CDR3 is TGCGCCAGCAGCCAAGAGAGCGGCGGCAGGAAGAACACTGAAGCTTTCTTT. This codes for CASSQESGGRKNTEAFF.

Many counts were recorded for this clonotype. The chain has TRBV6-5 and TRBJ2-1; TRBD2 aligns across 8 bases. Per the germline V gene, CDR1 is MNHEY and CDR2 is SVGAGI. The CDR3 runs to 16 residues. V lost 6 bases and J lost 3; bases outside the gene matches: 10. The CDR3 loop is CASSMAPGRVYNEQFF. CDR3 bases: TGTGCCAGCAGCATGGCCCCCGGGAGGGTCTACAATGAGCAGTTCTTC.

At least ten counts were recorded for this clonotype. The chain couples TRBV15 to TRBJ1-1; the D is unclear. This CDR3 has 14 amino acids. The germline V gene has CDR1 LNHNV and CDR2 YYDKDF (reference sequence). V was shortened by 0 bases and J by 10 bases, with 15 bases between the two germline ends. CDR3 loop: CATSRDRRTTRAFF. The CDR3 DNA reads TGTGCCACCAGCAGAGATCGCAGAACTACGCGAGCTTTCTTT. Full variable domain (missing parts from reference TRBV15 and TRBJ1-1): DAMVIQNPRYQVTQFGKPVTLSCSQTLNHNVMYWYQQKSSQAPKLLFHYYDKDFNNEADTPDNFQSRRPNTSFCFLDIRSPGLGDTAMYLCATSRDRRTTRAFFGQGTRLTVV.

The CDR3 DNA reads as TGTGCCAGCAGCGATGAACCCACAGGGGCGGTAAGCACAGATACGCAGTATTTT. Translation: CASSDEPTGAVSTDTQYF. The chain employs TRBV12-3 or TRBV12-4 and TRBJ2-3, with 7 bases lining up with TRBD1. The CDR3 runs to 18 residues. V shed 6 bases and J 0 bases; nucleotides not matched to a gene: 15.

Ten or more counts support this clonotype. The genes are TRBV7-2 and TRBJ1-2; TRBD1 matches 8 bases. The CDR3 has 15 amino acids. V shed 3 bases, J shed 7 bases, and the junction held 10 bases outside the gene matches. Germline lookup yields CDR1 SGHTA and CDR2 FQGNSA. CDR3 bases: TGTGCCAGCAGCTTCTCGGACAGGGCGCTACGTGGCTACACCTTC. The encoded protein is CASSFSDRALRGYTF.

This clonotype came up many times. This chain joins TRBV29-1 and TRBJ2-1; 8 positions agree with TRBD1. The CDR3 totals 14 residues. CDR1 SQVTM and CDR2 ANQGSEA come from the germline V gene. V shed 7 bases, J shed 4 bases, and the junction held 9 bases outside the gene matches. The CDR3 region is CSADRGREYNEQFF. The CDR3 DNA reads as TGCAGCGCTGACAGGGGTCGAGAGTACAATGAGCAGTTCTTC.

This clonotype was seen many times. This sequence joins TRBV4-3 and TRBJ2-3, with TRBD2 as a possible D gene (5 bases). This CDR3 region has 15 residues. From germline, CDR1 is LGHNA and CDR2 YSLEER. The V and J ends lost 3 bases and 2 bases respectively, with 12 bases between them. The DNA for the CDR3 is TGCGCCAGCAGCCAGGGGAGTAGGTCCACAGATACGCAGTATTTT. Its translation: CASSQGSRSTDTQYF.

Ten or more counts support this clonotype. The chain carries TRBV5-6 and TRBJ2-3, with 7 bases matching TRBD2. The V segment lost 3 bases and the J segment 5 bases; nucleotides outside the gene matches: 9. CDR3 length equals 15 residues. CDR1 SGHDT and CDR2 YYEEEE come from the germline V gene. The CDR3 reads CASSSGISGGDTQYF. In DNA, the CDR3 is TGTGCCAGCAGCTCAGGAATTTCGGGAGGAGATACGCAGTATTTT.

This clonotype has just one count. The genes are TRBV4-1 and TRBJ2-1, with 8 bases matching TRBD2. Germline lookup yields CDR1 MGHRA and CDR2 YSYEKL. The CDR3 length is 16 residues. Trimming cost V 3 bases and J 5 bases; bases outside gene matches: 9. The CDR3 loop reads CASSQTTGLGHNEQFF. CDR3 nucleotide sequence: TGCGCCAGCAGCCAGACGACGGGACTAGGGCACAATGAGCAGTTCTTC.

This clonotype was seen at least ten times. This rearrangement joins TRBV18 to TRBJ1-1; unclear D gene. CDR1 is KGHSH and CDR2 is LQKENI in the germline V gene. This CDR3 region has 15 residues. Deletions cut 3 bases from V and 4 bases from J, with 15 bases between. The CDR3: CASSPGPFESTEAFF. CDR3 bases: TGTGCCAGCTCACCGGGTCCGTTTGAGAGCACTGAAGCTTTCTTT.

This clonotype was seen repeatedly, ten times or more. V gene TRBV11-2 combines with J gene TRBJ1-4, with unresolved D. In germline, CDR1 is SGHAT, CDR2 FQNNGV. The CDR3 loop spans 15 amino acids. V lost 1 base and J 7 bases, leaving 13 bases between the germline ends. CDR3 bases: TGTGCCAGCAGCTTAGGACAAAGCTGGGGTGAAAAACTGTTTTTT. Amino acids: CASSLGQSWGEKLFF.